The 28 T cell receptor beta chains in this list originate from one sample, sequenced in a study of blood T cell repertoires in COVID-19. Here immunoSEQ multiplex PCR was the method, and the copy in TCRdb shows in-frame clones only, minus some. The sample consists of approximately 220,000 clones, 80% to 85% of them appearing once. Input material: peripheral blood. The receptors stem from a woman aged 30 to 39 who had recovered from COVID-19.

The chain employs TRBV6-5 and TRBJ1-2; D is possibly TRBD1 (5 bases). This CDR3 has 14 residues. Germline CDR1 reads MNHEY; CDR2 reads SVGAGI. With 6 bases removed from V and 8 bases from J, the gap between germline ends came to 19 bases. DNA for the CDR3: TGTGCCAGCAGCCCCGGGGGGGATTATAGGGGCTACACCTTC. This translates into CASSPGGDYRGYTF.

This rearrangement joins TRBV20-1 to TRBJ1-5; D is possibly TRBD1 (6 bases). Germline lookup yields CDR1 DFQATT and CDR2 SNEGSKA (reference sequence). CDR3 size: 15 residues. The V gene lost 3 bases and the J gene lost 1 base, with 13 bases spanning the gap. The CDR3 region has the DNA TGCAGTGCTAGTTATTATGGACAGAGCAATCAGCCCCAGCATTTT. Protein: CSASYYGQSNQPQHF.

This sequence joins TRBV6-5 and TRBJ2-7; 9 bases line up with TRBD2. J lost 0 bases, V lost 6 bases, and 3 bases had no gene match. The CDR3 covers 14 residues. CDR1 and CDR2 (germline): MNHEY, SVGAGI. The CDR3 sequence: CASSFSGSSYEQYF. DNA for the CDR3: TGTGCCAGCAGCTTTAGCGGGAGCTCCTACGAGCAGTACTTC.

V usage is TRBV30 and J usage is TRBJ2-2, with 8 bases lining up with TRBD2. CDR3 size: 17 residues. The V segment lost 0 bases and the J segment 6 bases; nucleotides outside the gene matches: 12. The V gene's germline CDR1 is GTSNPN and CDR2 SVGIG (reference sequence). The CDR3 sequence: CAWSVLEGTRGAGELFF. The CDR3, as DNA: TGTGCCTGGAGTGTACTGGAAGGGACTAGGGGCGCCGGGGAGCTGTTTTTT.

This clone was observed a handful of times. The V call is TRBV10-1, the J call TRBJ2-7, with a weak D call TRBD1 (6 bases). This CDR3 has 14 residues. Trimming stripped 6 bases from V and 0 bases from J, with 12 bases between. In germline, CDR1 is WNHNN, CDR2 SYGVQD (reference sequence). The CDR3 reads CASSEGDISYEQYF. As DNA, the CDR3 is TGCGCCAGCAGCGAAGGGGACATCTCCTACGAGCAGTACTTC.

This clone was observed once. The gene calls are TRBV19 and TRBJ2-7; a weak D match, TRBD1 (5 bases). Trimming took off 10 bases at V and 1 base at J, with 14 bases between the two ends. The CDR3 extends over 13 amino acids. CDR1 LNHDA and CDR2 SQIVND come from the germline V gene (reference sequence). The CDR3 loop reads CATAGKRSYEQYF. CDR3 coding DNA: TGTGCCACCGCAGGGAAGAGGTCCTACGAGCAGTACTTC.

This clone was found many times. V usage is TRBV9 and J usage is TRBJ2-7; 8 nucleotides match TRBD2. V gave up 0 bases and J gave up 3 bases; unmatched junction bases: 5. Germline V gene sequence: CDR1 SGDLS, CDR2 YYNGEE. The CDR3 runs to 15 residues. CDR3 nucleotide sequence: TGTGCCAGCAGCGTAGGGTCTAGCGGGCTCTACGAGCAGTACTTC. It specifies CASSVGSSGLYEQYF. The full variable domain, its missing parts supplied by reference TRBV9 and TRBJ2-7, is DSGVTQTPKHLITATGQRVTLRCSPRSGDLSVYWYQQSLDQGLQFLIQYYNGEERAKGNILERFSAQQFPDLHSELNLSSLELGDSALYFCASSVGSSGLYEQYFGPGTRLTVT.

This chain uses TRBV3-1 (or the pseudogene TRBV3-2) with TRBJ2-6; tentatively, D is TRBD1 (6 bases). V lost 1 base to trimming and J lost 2 bases, with 6 bases between them. Germline loops: CDR1 LGHDT, CDR2 YNNKEL (reference sequence). CDR3 size: 15 residues. The CDR3 protein is CASSQGGPGANVLTF. CDR3 bases: TGTGCCAGCAGCCAAGGGGGGCCTGGGGCCAACGTCCTGACTTTC.

The chain employs TRBV5-1 and TRBJ2-1, with D possibly TRBD1 on 5 matching bases. Per germline, CDR1 SGHRS and CDR2 YFSETQ. Trimming pared 1 base from V and 7 bases from J, leaving 15 bases between. The CDR3 has 15 residues. CDR3 bases: TGCGCCAGCAGCTTGTGGACATCGGGTGAAAATGAGCAGTTCTTC. Translated: CASSLWTSGENEQFF.

The chain recombines TRBV14 with TRBJ2-3; D possibly corresponds to TRBD1 (6 bases). The CDR3 spans 18 residues. Germline V gene data show CDR1 as SGHDN and CDR2 as FVKESK. Trimming left V 1 base short and J 4 bases short, with 21 bases between. The CDR3 is CASSQGTPREQGADTQYF. Written as DNA, the CDR3 is TGTGCCAGCAGCCAAGGCACTCCGAGGGAACAGGGAGCAGATACGCAGTATTTT.

The chain uses TRBV6-1 and TRBJ2-6, with TRBD2 as a possible D gene (5 bases). The CDR3 has 16 amino acids. Germline V lookup: CDR1 MNHNS, CDR2 SASEGT. V shed 0 bases and J shed 0 bases, with 6 bases lying between them. This CDR3 reads CASSEAGVSGANVLTF. DNA for the CDR3: TGTGCCAGCAGTGAAGCCGGGGTCTCTGGGGCCAACGTCCTGACTTTC.

The chain joins TRBV18 to TRBJ1-5; TRBD1 matches at 8 bases. Losses at the gene ends were 3 bases for V and 4 bases for J; bases not matched to a gene: 8. Germline V CDR1 and CDR2: KGHSH, LQKENI. This CDR3 is 16 amino acids long. The CDR3 region is CASSPGQGAYNQPQHF. The CDR3 nucleotides read TGTGCCAGCTCACCGGGGCAGGGGGCCTATAATCAGCCCCAGCATTTT.

The chain uses TRBV19 and TRBJ1-1; 7 nucleotides agree with TRBD1. The CDR3 runs 13 residues. Losses at the gene ends were 9 bases for V and 2 bases for J; bases not matched to a gene: 6. In germline, CDR1 is LNHDA, CDR2 SQIVND (reference sequence). CDR3: CASWTGVNTEAFF. For the CDR3, the DNA is TGTGCCAGCTGGACAGGAGTAAACACTGAAGCTTTCTTT.

The V call is TRBV18, the J call TRBJ2-7; D gene unclear. The V end was cut by 4 bases, the J end by 5 bases, with 9 bases between. Looked up from germline, CDR1 is KGHSH and CDR2 is LQKENI. CDR3 length: 12 residues. As DNA, the CDR3 is TGTGCCAGCTCACGCAGGATGGACGAGCAGTACTTC. It translates to CASSRRMDEQYF.

The J gene is TRBJ1-2, the V gene TRBV5-4, with 10 bases aligning to TRBD1. The CDR3 is 15 residues long. The junction had 4 bases not matched to a gene; V was cut back by 3 bases and J by 2 bases. Germline V CDR1 and CDR2: SGHNT, YYREEE (reference sequence). Written as DNA, the CDR3 is TGTGCCAGCAGCTCAGGGACAGGGGCAAACTATGGCTACACCTTC. Translation gives CASSSGTGANYGYTF.

This clone was recorded a few times. The rearrangement links TRBV30 to TRBJ1-1, with 7 nucleotides matching TRBD1. Trimming took 0 bases from V and 6 from J; bases not matched to a gene: 4. The CDR3 consists of 13 residues. Germline V gives CDR1 GTSNPN, CDR2 SVGIG (reference sequence). The CDR3 sequence is CAWSVTGAPEAFF. CDR3 DNA sequence: TGTGCCTGGAGTGTAACAGGGGCCCCTGAAGCTTTCTTT.

The chain couples TRBV7-9 to TRBJ1-2, with D unresolved. The V end was cut by 4 bases, the J end by 4 bases, with 19 bases between. The CDR3 has 16 residues. CDR1 and CDR2 (germline): SEHNR, FQNEAQ (reference sequence). CDR3 in DNA: TGTGCCAGCAGCTCCTACCGGGAGAGGTTCTTCTATGGCTACACCTTC. Its translation: CASSSYRERFFYGYTF.

V usage is TRBV7-9 and J usage is TRBJ1-2, with 7 bases matching TRBD1. This CDR3 has 12 amino acids. The junction had 5 bases not matched to a gene; V was cut back by 5 bases and J by 8 bases. Germline-derived CDR1 and CDR2 are SEHNR and FQNEAQ (reference sequence). CDR3 DNA: TGTGCCAGCAGCGCCGACAGGGCCGGCTACACCTTC. Its translation: CASSADRAGYTF.

V is TRBV27 and J is TRBJ1-2; 8 bases are shared with TRBD1. This CDR3 is built from 14 residues. The germline gives CDR1 MNHEY, CDR2 SMNVEV (reference sequence). The V and J ends lost 6 bases and 4 bases, in that order; junction bases with no gene match: 7. The CDR3 DNA follows: TGTGCCAGCAGCTTCTCAGGGGGCGCCTATGGCTACACCTTC. Residues: CASSFSGGAYGYTF.

V usage is TRBV7-2 and J usage is TRBJ2-3; D gene ambiguous. This CDR3 is 12 amino acids long. Germline V lookup: CDR1 SGHTA, CDR2 FQGNSA. V lost 6 bases and J lost 5, with 9 bases in between. CDR3 sequence: CASSSYGDTQYF. The CDR3 DNA is TGTGCCAGCAGTTCTTACGGAGATACGCAGTATTTT. The variable domain in full, completed from reference TRBV7-2 and TRBJ2-3, reads GAGVSQSPSNKVTEKGKDVELRCDPISGHTALYWYRQSLGQGLEFLIYFQGNSAPDKSGLPSDRFSAERTGGSVSTLTIQRTQQEDSAVYLCASSSYGDTQYFGPGTRLTVL.

The V call is TRBV6-5, the J call TRBJ2-1; 7 nucleotides match TRBD2. The CDR3 extends over 15 amino acids. Germline lookup yields CDR1 MNHEY and CDR2 SVGAGI. V shed 2 bases, J shed 6 bases, and the junction held 7 bases outside the gene matches. CDR3 residues: CASSYRLGTTNEQFF. The CDR3 nucleotides read TGTGCCAGCAGTTACCGCCTGGGGACTACCAATGAGCAGTTCTTC.

The genes are TRBV27 and TRBJ2-5; TRBD2 is a possible D gene (6 bases). V gave up 3 bases and J gave up 3 bases, with 11 bases separating them. Germline V CDR1 and CDR2: MNHEY, SMNVEV (reference sequence). This CDR3 comprises 14 residues. CDR3 region: CASSFRGLEETQYF. The CDR3 DNA sequence: TGTGCCAGCAGTTTCCGGGGGTTGGAAGAGACCCAGTACTTC.

This clone was counted only a few times. The V and J genes are TRBV6-5 and TRBJ1-1; maybe TRBD1 (5 bases). Germline CDR1 reads MNHEY; CDR2 reads SVGAGI. The CDR3 is made up of 14 amino acids. V was clipped by 6 bases and J by 5 bases, with 16 bases between them. CDR3 nucleotides: TGTGCCAGCAGCTACGCAGGGTTAAGGACTGAAGCTTTCTTT. Its protein product is CASSYAGLRTEAFF.

The chain recombines TRBV15 with TRBJ1-6; 7 bases are a match to TRBD1. Unmatched junction bases numbered 4, after V lost 2 bases and J lost 0 bases. This CDR3 spans 17 amino acids. Looked up from germline, CDR1 is LNHNV and CDR2 is YYDKDF (reference sequence). CDR3 nucleotide sequence: TGTGCCACCAGCAGAATGACAGGGAGCTCCTATAATTCACCCCTCCACTTT. Amino acid sequence: CATSRMTGSSYNSPLHF.

This chain uses TRBV9 with TRBJ2-7, with 9 bases lining up with TRBD1. This CDR3 has 14 amino acids. CDR1 SGDLS and CDR2 YYNGEE come from the germline V gene. V shed 3 bases and J 0 bases; nucleotides not matched to a gene: 1. Here the CDR3 reads CASSGTGASYEQYF. The CDR3 nucleotides read TGTGCCAGCAGCGGGACAGGGGCCTCCTACGAGCAGTACTTC.

This rearrangement joins TRBV28 to TRBJ2-3; 10 positions agree with TRBD2. From germline, CDR1 is MDHEN and CDR2 SYDVKM. The CDR3 covers 20 residues. V was clipped by 4 bases and J by 5 bases; unmatched bases: 21. CDR3 loop: CASSSVASSGRGSGRDTQYF. DNA for the CDR3: TGTGCCAGCAGTTCCGTCGCGTCAAGCGGGAGGGGTTCGGGCAGAGATACGCAGTATTTT.

This chain uses TRBV7-9 with TRBJ1-6, with D possibly TRBD1 on 5 matching bases. Germline CDR1 reads SEHNR; CDR2 reads FQNEAQ (reference sequence). V was pared by 5 bases and J by 6 bases, with 8 bases between. The CDR3 is made up of 13 amino acids. Here the CDR3 reads CASSQTVNSPLHF. DNA for the CDR3: TGTGCCAGCAGCCAGACAGTTAATTCACCCCTCCACTTT.

J is TRBJ2-7 and V is TRBV5-6, with 7 bases aligning to TRBD2. J was trimmed by 6 bases and V by 0 bases; bases with no gene match: 18. This CDR3 spans 18 amino acids. From germline, CDR1 is SGHDT and CDR2 YYEEEE. The DNA for the CDR3 is TGTGCCAGCAGCTTGGTAAGGAATTTGGGGGAGGGTCGAGTCGAGCAGTACTTC. This codes for CASSLVRNLGEGRVEQYF.